These 9 T cell receptor beta chains were sequenced from one sample in a study of T cell repertoires in cytomegalovirus infection. Via MiXCR, TCRdb re-called the reads, giving one row per CDR3 protein. The sample has some 270,000 distinct CDR3 sequences, roughly 21% seen once. These receptors are not linked to any known antigen. The sample here was cultured PBMCs, taken from culture after CMV antigen stimulation. All receptors derive from a human donor in good health (CMV status not recorded). Some clones in this sample may be carry-over from other donors' samples.

The V gene is TRBV28, the J gene TRBJ2-1; 7 nucleotides agree with TRBD2. This CDR3 region has 15 residues. J was trimmed by 5 bases and V by 6 bases; bases with no gene match: 10. CDR1 is MDHEN and CDR2 is SYDVKM in the germline V gene. The CDR3 reads CASSVLAVFHNEQFF. The CDR3 DNA follows: TGTGCCAGCAGCGTCCTAGCGGTCTTTCACAATGAGCAGTTCTTC. Full variable domain (rest looked up from reference TRBV28 and TRBJ2-1): DVKVTQSSRYLVKRTGEKVFLECVQDMDHENMFWYRQDPGLGLRLIYFSYDVKMKEKGDIPEGYSVSREKKERFSLILESASTNQTSMYLCASSVLAVFHNEQFFGPGTRLTVL.

This clonotype has ten or more counts. J is TRBJ1-1 and V is TRBV6-1; D is perhaps TRBD1 (6 bases). Per germline, CDR1 MNHNS and CDR2 SASEGT. CDR3 length equals 17 residues. Deletions cut 1 base from V and 6 bases from J, with 21 bases between. Here the CDR3 reads CASSEVVMGATGAEAFF. CDR3 DNA sequence: TGTGCCAGCAGTGAAGTTGTTATGGGGGCCACGGGGGCTGAAGCTTTCTTT.

This chain links TRBV11-2 with TRBJ2-5, with D maybe TRBD2 (5 bases). Per the germline V gene, CDR1 is SGHAT and CDR2 is FQNNGV. V was cut by 1 base and J by 7 bases, with 13 bases left in between. CDR3 size: 14 residues. CDR3 coding DNA: TGTGCCAGCAGCTTAGGGTCGGGGAGAGGGACCCAGTACTTC. It codes for CASSLGSGRGTQYF.

At least ten counts were recorded for this clonotype. The chain links TRBV12-3 or TRBV12-4 to TRBJ2-5; 7 positions agree with TRBD1. V dropped 5 bases and J dropped 4; count of bases not matched to a gene: 1. The CDR3 runs to 12 residues. The CDR3 loop is CASSRDRETQYF. The CDR3 nucleotides are TGTGCCAGCAGTCGGGACAGAGAGACCCAGTACTTC.

The V and J genes are TRBV5-4 and TRBJ2-2; possible D gene TRBD1, 6 bases. The germline gives CDR1 SGHNT, CDR2 YYREEE (reference sequence). V dropped 2 bases and J dropped 3 bases, with 11 bases sitting between them. CDR3 size: 15 residues. The CDR3 DNA is TGTGCCAGCAGCTTAGTTGGGGGCCACACCGGGGAGCTGTTTTTT. Its translation is CASSLVGGHTGELFF.

This clonotype was counted a few times. The rearrangement joins TRBV6-8 to TRBJ1-1; D is unclear. V was shortened by 4 bases and J by 4 bases, with 19 bases between the two germline ends. From germline, CDR1 is MNHGY and CDR2 SAAAGT. There are 16 residues in the CDR3. The CDR3 here is CASSSPSDKLGTEAFF. CDR3 sequence (DNA): TGTGCCAGCAGTTCCCCGTCGGATAAGTTAGGCACTGAAGCTTTCTTT.

This clonotype turned up a few times. This chain uses TRBV19 with TRBJ2-3; D tentatively reads TRBD1 or TRBD2 (6 bases each). CDR3 length: 14 residues. Germline V gene lookup returns CDR1 LNHDA and CDR2 SQIVND (reference sequence). V shed 8 bases and J shed 0 bases, with 12 bases lying between them. The CDR3 DNA is TGTGCCAGTCGAGAGGGGGGAAGCACAGATACGCAGTATTTT. Translated: CASREGGSTDTQYF.

The chain combines TRBV5-4 with TRBJ2-1, with TRBD1 matching over 9 bases. The CDR3 extends over 13 amino acids. With 5 bases clipped from V and 6 bases from J, the junction kept 3 bases outside the gene matches. Per the germline V gene, CDR1 is SGHNT and CDR2 is YYREEE (reference sequence). The CDR3 DNA follows: TGTGCCAGCAGAGGGACAGGGCCCAATGAGCAGTTCTTC. This codes for CASRGTGPNEQFF.

The J gene is TRBJ2-3, the V gene TRBV11-2, with 8 bases aligning to TRBD1. The V and J ends lost 7 bases and 3 bases, in that order; junction bases with no gene match: 6. From germline, CDR1 is SGHAT and CDR2 FQNNGV. The CDR3 runs 14 residues. Written as DNA, the CDR3 is TGTGCCAGCAACACAGGGGGGTGGACAGATACGCAGTATTTT. This translates into CASNTGGWTDTQYF. Drawing the rest from reference TRBV11-2 and TRBJ2-3, the complete variable domain is EAGVAQSPRYKIIEKRQSVAFWCNPISGHATLYWYQQILGQGPKLLIQFQNNGVVDDSQLPKDRFSAERLKGVDSTLKIQPAKLEDSAVYLCASNTGGWTDTQYFGPGTRLTVL.